Below are 17 T cell receptor beta chains sequenced from a single sample in a study of beta chain features in type 1 diabetes. Sequenced material consisted of expressed TCRB transcripts (all of the isolated RNA was reverse transcribed). Only in-frame clones appear in the TCRdb table, and some are missing; sequencing was by immunoSEQ multiplex PCR. The sample lists tens of thousands of clones, roughly two thirds occurring once. Sequencing was carried out using Tregs from blood. These receptors all come from a woman aged 35 to 49 in good health.

The chain uses TRBV19 and TRBJ1-1; D might be TRBD1 (5 bases). Trimming cost V 5 bases and J 0 bases, with 13 bases left between them. The CDR3 sequence is 15 residues long. Germline CDR1 LNHDA, CDR2 SQIVND (reference sequence). CDR3 region: CASSGRTTLNTEAFF. The CDR3 nucleotides are TGTGCCAGTAGTGGAAGGACAACTTTGAACACTGAAGCTTTCTTT.

The gene calls are TRBV2 and TRBJ2-1; 12 bases are a match to TRBD1. The germline V gene encodes CDR1 SNHLY and CDR2 FYNNEI. Unmatched junction bases numbered 7, after V lost 7 bases and J lost 12 bases. The length of the CDR3 is 13 residues. The CDR3 nucleotides are TGTGCCAGCACGGGACAGGGGGCTTTTGCGCAGTTCTTC. This sequence encodes CASTGQGAFAQFF.

The chain recombines TRBV6-5 with TRBJ2-1, with TRBD1 identical over 7 bases. Germline lookup yields CDR1 MNHEY and CDR2 SVGAGI. The CDR3 extends over 14 amino acids. Unmatched junction bases numbered 3, after V lost 5 bases and J lost 2 bases. Here the CDR3 reads CASSPGTAYNEQFF. CDR3 sequence (DNA): TGTGCCAGCAGTCCGGGGACAGCCTACAATGAGCAGTTCTTC.

The chain combines TRBV5-4 with TRBJ2-2; the D gene is possibly TRBD1 (6 bases). Trimming shortened V by 0 bases and J by 2 bases, and 17 bases separated the two germline ends. The CDR3 spans 18 residues. In germline, CDR1 is SGHNT, CDR2 YYREEE (reference sequence). The CDR3 sequence is CASSLGLTGTLNTGELFF. CDR3 bases: TGTGCCAGCAGCTTGGGGTTGACCGGGACACTAAACACCGGGGAGCTGTTTTTT.

The chain couples TRBV7-2 to TRBJ1-2; weak D call: TRBD1 (5 bases). Per germline, CDR1 SGHTA and CDR2 FQGNSA. The ends were cut back, 2 bases at V and 7 bases at J, with 17 bases in the middle. This CDR3 spans 15 amino acids. CDR3 DNA: TGTGCCAGCAGCTTATCCAATCGGGACGGGGGTGGCTACACCTTC. This codes for CASSLSNRDGGGYTF.

CDR3 sequence reads: CASSLAGGGSNQPQHF. CDR3 DNA: TGTGCCAGCAGCTTAGCAGGGGGAGGAAGCAATCAGCCCCAGCATTTT. The rearrangement links TRBV5-6 to TRBJ1-5; 7 bases line up with TRBD1. With V trimmed by 2 bases and J by 1 base, 6 bases remained unmatched. The germline V gene has CDR1 SGHDT and CDR2 YYEEEE. The CDR3 is 16 amino acids.

This clone rates as medium-sized (0.01 to 0.1%). V is TRBV11-2 and J is TRBJ2-3; D possibly corresponds to TRBD2 (6 bases). Deletions cut 0 bases from V and 13 bases from J, with 11 bases between. This CDR3 is built from 12 residues. Germline values: CDR1 SGHAT, CDR2 FQNNGV. CDR3: CASSLERGLEYF. The CDR3 DNA follows: TGTGCCAGCAGCTTAGAAAGGGGACTGGAGTATTTT.

The V gene is TRBV11-2, the J gene TRBJ2-5; possible D gene TRBD2, 5 bases. Trimming shortened V by 3 bases and J by 4 bases, and 15 bases separated the two germline ends. The CDR3 is made up of 15 amino acids. In germline, CDR1 is SGHAT, CDR2 FQNNGV. CDR3 nucleotides: TGTGCCAGCAGCTTTTCTACTAGTCTTTTAGAGACCCAGTACTTC. Protein sequence: CASSFSTSLLETQYF.

In this sample, this clone turned up a few times. CDR3 loop: CASSLGQYNTEAFF. The CDR3 DNA sequence: TGTGCCAGCAGCTTAGGACAGTATAACACTGAAGCTTTCTTT. This rearrangement joins TRBV7-9 to TRBJ1-1, with D perhaps matching TRBD1 (5 bases). CDR3 size: 14 residues. The germline V and J ends were trimmed by 1 base and 2 bases, with 8 bases remaining between them. CDR1 is SEHNR, CDR2 FQNEAQ, per germline (reference sequence).

The rearrangement uses TRBV5-1 and TRBJ2-3; weak D call: TRBD1 (6 bases). The germline gives CDR1 SGHRS, CDR2 YFSETQ. V was shortened by 0 bases and J by 2 bases, with 7 bases between the two germline ends. The CDR3 length is 14 residues. As DNA, the CDR3 is TGCGCCAGCAGCTTGGGGACAGCCACAGATACGCAGTATTTT. The encoded protein is CASSLGTATDTQYF.

V and J are TRBV5-6 and TRBJ1-2; D is unresolved. The ends were cut back, 4 bases at V and 0 bases at J, with 25 bases in the middle. The CDR3 covers 19 residues. Germline V gene data show CDR1 as SGHDT and CDR2 as YYEEEE. The CDR3 protein is CASSRWTERARRANYGYTF. The CDR3 nucleotides read TGTGCCAGCAGCCGGTGGACGGAGAGGGCCCGAAGAGCTAACTATGGCTACACCTTC.

V is TRBV10-3 and J is TRBJ2-7; 9 bases match TRBD1. Germline trimming cut 6 bases from V and 5 bases from J; bases unmatched to any gene: 5. The CDR3 runs to 13 residues. Germline-derived CDR1 and CDR2 are ENHRY and SYGVKD. In nucleotides, the CDR3 is TGTGCCATCAGAGGGACAGGGAACGACGAGCAGTACTTC. It translates to CAIRGTGNDEQYF.

On this clone: One end of the junction does not line up with germline, which may come from a read error. The chain recombines TRBV10-3 with TRBJ1-2; D not certain. Germline V gene data show CDR1 as ENHRY and CDR2 as SYGVKD. The CDR3 totals 15 residues. CDR3 loop: CASSDQTRVHYGYTF. Here the CDR3 DNA reads TGTGCCAGCAGTGACCAGACCCGGGTCCACTATGGCTACACCTTC.

This clone was counted a few times. This chain connects TRBV28 to TRBJ2-7; no clear D gene. The CDR3 sequence is 12 residues long. From germline, CDR1 is MDHEN and CDR2 SYDVKM. V was clipped by 6 bases and J by 5 bases, with 11 bases between them. CDR3 sequence reads: CASSSDRDEQYF. CDR3 DNA: TGTGCCAGCAGCTCCGACCGGGACGAGCAGTACTTC. The full variable domain, completed using reference TRBV28 and TRBJ2-7, is DVKVTQSSRYLVKRTGEKVFLECVQDMDHENMFWYRQDPGLGLRLIYFSYDVKMKEKGDIPEGYSVSREKKERFSLILESASTNQTSMYLCASSSDRDEQYFGPGTRLTVT.

The V call is TRBV5-1, the J call TRBJ2-4; 7 nucleotides align to TRBD1. Germline V gene lookup returns CDR1 SGHRS and CDR2 YFSETQ. The J segment lost 0 bases and the V segment lost 0 bases, leaving 6 bases of the junction unmatched. The CDR3 is 17 residues long. As DNA, the CDR3 is TGCGCCAGCAGCTTGGTCCGGGACAGCTTAGCCAAAAACATTCAGTACTTC. Its protein is CASSLVRDSLAKNIQYF.

V gene TRBV6-5 combines with J gene TRBJ2-7, with no clear D. CDR1 and CDR2 from the germline V gene are MNHEY and SVGAGI. Trimming stripped 10 bases from V and 2 bases from J, with 9 bases between. The CDR3 has 11 amino acids. The CDR3, as DNA: TGTGCCACTAGGTTCACCTACGAGCAGTACTTC. This translates into CATRFTYEQYF.

This chain joins TRBV7-6 and TRBJ2-3; weak D call: TRBD1 (5 bases). V lost 4 bases and J lost 0, with 14 bases in between. The CDR3 has 16 amino acids. Germline V gene data show CDR1 as SGHVS and CDR2 as FNYEAQ. CDR3: CASSSLRTTSTDTQYF. In DNA form, the CDR3 reads TGTGCCAGCAGCTCCCTCCGGACAACTAGCACAGATACGCAGTATTTT. Filled out from reference TRBV7-6 and TRBJ2-3, the complete variable domain reads GAGVSQSPRYKVTKRGQDVALRCDPISGHVSLYWYRQALGQGPEFLTYFNYEAQQDKSGLPNDRFSAERPEGSISTLTIQRTEQRDSAMYRCASSSLRTTSTDTQYFGPGTRLTVL.